This TCR beta chain was retrieved from a study of blood T cells in healthy people across ages. Study-level findings and limits: Naive CD4+ cell counts and diversity both ran higher in long-lived than in aged donors.

The V and J ends lost 8 bases and 4 bases respectively, with 9 bases between them. The germline V gene has CDR1 MNHEY and CDR2 SVGAGI. This CDR3 spans 13 amino acids. This clonotype occurred a few times. Its antigen is not identified. It was with a sample-barcoded 5' primer and a J-beta primer mix that a second PCR of roughly 7 to 12 cycles was run. Each cDNA molecule was tagged by a template-switch adaptor with 12 random nucleotides. Via MiXCR, TCRdb re-called the 5' RACE reads, giving one row per CDR3 protein. The table has 660,000 or so distinct CDR3 sequences, about 53% seen once; the top ten hold 30% to 40%.

The sample taken for sequencing was blood. V usage is TRBV6-5 and J usage is TRBJ2-6; D is perhaps TRBD2 (6 bases). This sequence was found in a man aged 60 to 75 in good health. The CDR3 coding sequence is TGTGCCAGCCGGGAGCCGGGGGCCAACGTCCTGACTTTC. The encoded protein is CASREPGANVLTF.